Each of the 21 T cell receptor beta chains below was sequenced from the same sample in a study of cytomegalovirus exposure and HLA in healthy donors. This PCR relied on a set of 60 Vbeta primers and 13 Jbeta primers. TCRdb keeps only in-frame clones here, not all; method: immunoSEQ multiplex PCR. The sample has roughly 100,000 clones, more than 80% seen once. Sequencing was done on a sample of PBMCs. These receptors came from a man younger than 35 in good health and CMV-seronegative.

The chain combines TRBV28 with TRBJ1-5; possibly TRBD1 for D (5 bases). Trimming cost V 3 bases and J 0 bases, with 24 bases left between them. The length of the CDR3 is 20 residues. Germline lookup yields CDR1 MDHEN and CDR2 SYDVKM. CDR3 sequence: CASSLGGAPTVQYSNQPQHF. CDR3 sequence (DNA): TGTGCCAGCAGTTTGGGAGGGGCCCCTACAGTCCAGTATAGCAATCAGCCCCAGCATTTT.

J is TRBJ2-5 and V is TRBV6-6; 13 nucleotides align to TRBD2. The DNA end is a closer match to TRBJ2-7, so the J assignment may be wrong. CDR3 length: 16 amino acids. The germline gives CDR1 MNHNY, CDR2 SVGAGI (reference sequence). CDR3 DNA: TGTGCCAGCAGTTACGAACTAGCGGGAGGGACCTACGAGCAGTACTTC. It codes for CASSYELAGGTYEQYF.

This chain uses TRBV6-6 with TRBJ2-1; D may be TRBD1 (5 bases). Germline loops: CDR1 MNHNY, CDR2 SVGAGI (reference sequence). There are 15 residues in the CDR3. V shed 7 bases and J shed 2 bases, with 15 bases lying between them. The CDR3 region has the DNA TGTGCCAGCACCAGGGCCTCGCCAACCTACAATGAGCAGTTCTTC. The encoded protein is CASTRASPTYNEQFF.

This clone was detected only once. The rearrangement links TRBV4-1 to TRBJ1-1; 9 bases align to TRBD1. After removal of 0 bases from V and 1 base from J, the junction contained 9 bases not matched to a gene. The CDR3 sequence is 18 residues long. CDR1 is MGHRA and CDR2 is YSYEKL in the germline V gene. This CDR3 is CASSQDPYGGQGNTEAFF. The CDR3 DNA sequence: TGCGCCAGCAGCCAAGATCCATATGGGGGACAGGGGAACACTGAAGCTTTCTTT.

This clone was detected a few times. The chain joins TRBV11-3 to TRBJ2-2, with TRBD2 identical over 11 bases. Germline V lookup: CDR1 SGHNT, CDR2 YENEEA. This CDR3 comprises 16 residues. Losses at the gene ends were 0 bases for V and 5 bases for J; bases not matched to a gene: 2. In DNA form, the CDR3 reads TGTGCCAGCAGCTTAGATCGACTAGCGGGAACCGGGGAGCTGTTTTTT. Its translation is CASSLDRLAGTGELFF.

The V gene is TRBV2, the J gene TRBJ1-5; a weak D match, TRBD1 (6 bases). The V end lost 2 bases, the J end lost 5 bases, and 25 bases lay between the germline ends. The CDR3 has 19 amino acids. In germline, CDR1 is SNHLY, CDR2 FYNNEI. The CDR3 region is CASSELKGQGTSHYQPQHF. The CDR3, as DNA: TGTGCCAGCAGTGAACTAAAGGGCCAGGGGACGTCCCACTATCAGCCCCAGCATTTT.

This clone was counted many times. This chain joins TRBV4-1 and TRBJ2-7, with 11 bases lining up with TRBD2. The length of the CDR3 is 15 residues. The V gene end was trimmed by 4 bases and the J gene end by 1 base; junction bases not matched to a gene: 3. The germline CDR1 and CDR2 sequences are MGHRA and YSYEKL. Here the CDR3 DNA reads TGCGCCAGCAGCCCTACTAGCGGGAGTTCCTACGAGCAGTACTTC. Residues: CASSPTSGSSYEQYF.

This chain connects TRBV5-6 to TRBJ2-3, with D maybe TRBD2 (5 bases). This CDR3 has 16 residues. CDR1 and CDR2 (germline): SGHDT, YYEEEE. V shed 1 base and J shed 4 bases, with 16 bases lying between them. The CDR3 nucleotides read TGTGCCAGCAGCTTGATTCTAGGCTGGGGAGCAGATACGCAGTATTTT. It yields the protein CASSLILGWGADTQYF.

The chain carries TRBV7-3 and TRBJ1-1; weak D call: TRBD1 (5 bases). Germline CDR1 is SGHTA and CDR2 is FQGTGA. The CDR3 totals 12 residues. Trimming removed 8 bases from V and 1 base from J, with 8 bases in between. CDR3 amino acids: CASGGGNTEAFF. Written as DNA, the CDR3 is TGTGCCAGCGGGGGAGGGAACACTGAAGCTTTCTTT. Supplemented by reference TRBV7-3 and TRBJ1-1, the full variable domain reads GAGVSQTPSNKVTEKGKYVELRCDPISGHTALYWYRQSLGQGPEFLIYFQGTGAADDSGLPNDRFFAVRPEGSVSTLKIQRTERGDSAVYLCASGGGNTEAFFGQGTRLTVV.

The V and J genes are TRBV19 and TRBJ2-5, with TRBD1 matching over 9 bases. The J call may not be correct, given that the DNA end is closer to TRBJ2-7. This CDR3 has 15 residues. CDR1 is LNHDA, CDR2 SQIVND, per germline (reference sequence). This chain's CDR3 is CASSPGTGLSGEQYF. CDR3 in DNA: TGTGCCAGTAGCCCCGGGACAGGGCTTTCCGGCGAGCAGTACTTC.

As DNA, the CDR3 is TGTGCCAGCAGTCGGGGAAACAATGAAAAACTGTTTTTT. Residues: CASSRGNNEKLFF. The chain employs TRBV25-1 and TRBJ1-4; D ambiguous. With 5 bases removed from V and 5 bases from J, the gap between germline ends came to 9 bases. The CDR3 runs to 13 residues. Germline CDR1 reads MGHDK; CDR2 reads SYGVNS.

The rearrangement joins TRBV5-4 to TRBJ1-1; D might be TRBD1 (6 bases). This CDR3 has 14 amino acids. CDR1 and CDR2 (germline): SGHNT, YYREEE (reference sequence). V was cut by 4 bases and J by 6 bases, with 16 bases left in between. CDR3 DNA sequence: TGTGCCAGCAGCGCCAGAGGGGGAGTCGCTGAAGCTTTCTTT. Residues: CASSARGGVAEAFF.

The table lists this clone with a count of one. The chain recombines TRBV29-1 with TRBJ2-7, with 9 bases lining up with TRBD1. Trimming took 1 base from V and 5 from J; bases not matched to a gene: 3. Germline lookup yields CDR1 SQVTM and CDR2 ANQGSEA. The CDR3 has 13 residues. The CDR3 DNA follows: TGCAGCGTTGAAGGACAGGGGGTCCACGAGCAGTACTTC. Translation: CSVEGQGVHEQYF.

In this sample, this clone turned up a few times. The chain recombines TRBV19 with TRBJ1-4, with D uncertain. The CDR3 loop spans 15 amino acids. Germline-derived CDR1 and CDR2 are LNHDA and SQIVND (reference sequence). Trimming took 1 base from V and 5 from J, leaving 11 bases between them. The CDR3 region has the DNA TGTGCCAGTAGTATAGGGACTGTGGGAAATGAAAAACTGTTTTTT. Its translation: CASSIGTVGNEKLFF. Full variable domain (rest looked up from reference TRBV19 and TRBJ1-4): DGGITQSPKYLFRKEGQNVTLSCEQNLNHDAMYWYRQDPGQGLRLIYYSQIVNDFQKGDIAEGYSVSREKKESFPLTVTSAQKNPTAFYLCASSIGTVGNEKLFFGSGTQLSVL.

The rearrangement uses TRBV10-3 and TRBJ2-1; 9 bases map to TRBD2. Trimming at V came to 5 bases and at J to 2 bases, leaving 1 base not matched to a gene. CDR3 length equals 14 residues. Germline CDR1 reads ENHRY; CDR2 reads SYGVKD. The CDR3 coding sequence is TGTGCCATCAGTCGACTAGCGGCCTACAATGAGCAGTTCTTC. It specifies CAISRLAAYNEQFF.

This clone has only one observation. The chain employs TRBV30 and TRBJ2-7, with 10 bases lining up with TRBD2. The length of the CDR3 is 14 residues. V lost 0 bases to trimming and J lost 6 bases; unmatched junction nucleotides: 5. Germline V gene sequence: CDR1 GTSNPN, CDR2 SVGIG (reference sequence). For the CDR3, the DNA is TGTGCCTGGAGTGTGCTAGCGGGAGTTGGCGAGCAGTACTTC. The encoded protein is CAWSVLAGVGEQYF.

The chain recombines TRBV28 with TRBJ2-1; no definite D call. The V end lost 2 bases, the J end lost 7 bases, and 24 bases lay between the germline ends. From germline, CDR1 is MDHEN and CDR2 SYDVKM. The CDR3 runs to 18 residues. DNA for the CDR3: TGTGCCAGCAGTTTAGGAGTCCGGGTTAACCTACCTTGGAATGAGCAGTTCTTC. Translated, it gives CASSLGVRVNLPWNEQFF.

V gene TRBV29-1 combines with J gene TRBJ1-1; D call uncertain. CDR3 length: 12 residues. Germline loops: CDR1 SQVTM, CDR2 ANQGSEA. Between the trimmed V and J ends, which lost 7 bases and 2 bases, there was a span of 11 bases. The CDR3 nucleotides read TGCAGCGCCTCCCGGAGAAACACTGAAGCTTTCTTT. It translates to CSASRRNTEAFF.

The chain has TRBV7-3 and TRBJ2-2; tentatively, D is TRBD1 (5 bases). This CDR3 is 17 amino acids long. V lost 4 bases and J lost 6, with 21 bases in between. Germline CDR1 and CDR2: SGHTA and FQGTGA. CDR3 residues: CASSYPRAGLDAGELFF. The DNA for the CDR3 is TGTGCCAGCAGCTACCCCCGGGCAGGGCTTGACGCCGGGGAGCTGTTTTTT.

In this sample, this clone turned up once. CDR3 region: CSVDSSLNYGYTF. The CDR3 DNA sequence: TGCAGCGTTGATTCAAGCCTAAACTATGGCTACACCTTC. V usage is TRBV29-1 and J usage is TRBJ1-2; unclear D gene. With 3 bases removed from V and 2 bases from J, the gap between germline ends came to 10 bases. The CDR3 contains 13 residues. The V gene's germline CDR1 is SQVTM and CDR2 ANQGSEA.

The V gene is TRBV6-5, the J gene TRBJ2-7, with 11 bases fitting TRBD2. After removal of 0 bases from V and 5 bases from J, the junction contained 6 bases not matched to a gene. Germline CDR1 is MNHEY and CDR2 is SVGAGI. CDR3 length: 16 amino acids. CDR3 DNA sequence: TGTGCCAGCAGTTACTCGCCACTAGCGGGAGTAAACGAGCAGTACTTC. Amino acids: CASSYSPLAGVNEQYF.